These T cell receptor beta chains were read from a single sample in a study of beta chain features in type 1 diabetes. Generated by immunoSEQ multiplex PCR, the TCRdb table keeps only in-frame clones and is missing some. Among hundreds of thousands of clones, roughly 12% were seen once, and the ten largest hold 0.02% to 0.025%. The specimen sequenced was naive CD4+ T cells from blood. Source of these receptors: a man younger than 35 with type 1 diabetes. Each CDR3 is given with its conserved first and last residue. A D gene is named only where the DNA matches it firmly. A row's size may be missing; if present it is once, few, many or a size class.

v_call: TRBV6-5
d_call: NA
j_call: TRBJ2-3
clone_size: NA
cdr3_aa: CASSRTGASTDTQYF
cdr3_nt: TGTGCCAGCAGCCGGACGGGGGCTAGCACAGATACGCAGTATTTT

v_call: TRBV30
d_call: TRBD1
j_call: TRBJ2-7
clone_size: few
cdr3_aa: CAWTGQGYEQYF
cdr3_nt: TGTGCCTGGACCGGACAGGGCTACGAGCAGTACTTC

v_call: TRBV4-1
d_call: TRBD1
j_call: TRBJ1-1
clone_size: few
cdr3_aa: CASSQRTGGTEAFF
cdr3_nt: TGCGCCAGCAGCCAGCGGACAGGGGGGACGGAAGCTTTCTTT

v_call: TRBV27
d_call: NA
j_call: TRBJ1-6
clone_size: few
cdr3_aa: CASRTGISYNSPLHF
cdr3_nt: TGTGCCAGCAGGACGGGGATTTCGTATAATTCACCCCTCCACTTT

v_call: TRBV2
d_call: NA
j_call: TRBJ2-6
clone_size: few
cdr3_aa: CASSPAGASSGANVLTF
cdr3_nt: TGTGCCAGCAGTCCCGCAGGGGCGAGCTCTGGGGCCAACGTCCTGACTTTC

v_call: TRBV27
d_call: NA
j_call: TRBJ2-5
clone_size: few
cdr3_aa: CEARQSYQETQYF
cdr3_nt: TGTGAGGCGAGGCAATCATACCAAGAGACCCAGTACTTC

v_call: TRBV28
d_call: TRBD1
j_call: TRBJ1-6
clone_size: few
cdr3_aa: CASSPAGGAENSPLHF
cdr3_nt: TGTGCCAGCAGCCCTGCAGGGGGGGCGGAAAATTCACCCCTCCACTTT

v_call: TRBV7-9
d_call: NA
j_call: TRBJ2-5
clone_size: NA
cdr3_aa: CASSLRNLGVTQYF
cdr3_nt: TGTGCCAGCAGCTTAAGGAACCTGGGGGTGACCCAGTACTTC

v_call: TRBV30
d_call: NA
j_call: TRBJ2-1
clone_size: NA
cdr3_aa: CAWSAGQPENWREYNEQFF
cdr3_nt: TGTGCCTGGAGTGCTGGACAGCCCGAAAATTGGAGAGAATACAATGAGCAGTTCTTC

v_call: TRBV7-9
d_call: NA
j_call: TRBJ1-5
clone_size: NA
cdr3_aa: CASSLEEGREHF
cdr3_nt: TGTGCCAGCAGCTTAGAGGAGGGGCGCGAGCATTTT

v_call: TRBV5-4
d_call: TRBD1
j_call: TRBJ1-2
clone_size: few
cdr3_aa: CASSLADRVGYGYTF
cdr3_nt: TGTGCCAGCAGCTTGGCCGACAGGGTAGGGTATGGCTACACCTTC

v_call: TRBV5-1
d_call: NA
j_call: TRBJ2-2
clone_size: few
cdr3_aa: CASSFLKANTGELFF
cdr3_nt: TGCGCCAGCAGCTTTCTTAAGGCGAACACCGGGGAGCTGTTTTTT

v_call: TRBV5-6
d_call: NA
j_call: TRBJ2-4
clone_size: NA
cdr3_aa: CASTFGDIAKNIQYF
cdr3_nt: TGTGCCAGCACCTTTGGGGACATAGCCAAAAACATTCAGTACTTC

v_call: TRBV30
d_call: TRBD1
j_call: TRBJ1-6
clone_size: few
cdr3_aa: CAWSLRDRNSPLHF
cdr3_nt: TGTGCCTGGAGTCTCCGGGACAGAAATTCACCCCTCCACTTT

v_call: TRBV13
d_call: NA
j_call: TRBJ2-1
clone_size: few
cdr3_aa: CASSLGGRTYNEQFF
cdr3_nt: TGTGCCAGCAGCTTAGGCGGACGGACGTACAATGAGCAGTTCTTC

v_call: TRBV7-2
d_call: NA
j_call: TRBJ1-1
clone_size: NA
cdr3_aa: CASTPGYRNTEAFF
cdr3_nt: TGTGCCAGCACCCCGGGCTATAGGAACACTGAAGCTTTCTTT

v_call: TRBV10-3
d_call: NA
j_call: TRBJ1-2
clone_size: NA
cdr3_aa: CAITMQGRARGYTF
cdr3_nt: TGTGCCATCACCATGCAGGGCAGGGCGCGGGGCTACACCTTC

v_call: TRBV10-3
d_call: NA
j_call: TRBJ1-2
clone_size: few
cdr3_aa: CAIKITEGLNYGYTF
cdr3_nt: TGTGCCATCAAGATTACGGAGGGACTCAACTATGGCTACACCTTC

v_call: TRBV7-2
d_call: NA
j_call: TRBJ1-2
clone_size: NA
cdr3_aa: CASSLALSQGSYGYTF
cdr3_nt: TGTGCCAGCAGCTTAGCTCTCTCTCAGGGTAGCTATGGCTACACCTTC

v_call: TRBV27
d_call: NA
j_call: TRBJ1-1
clone_size: NA
cdr3_aa: CASSWGGLNTEAFF
cdr3_nt: TGTGCCAGCAGTTGGGGGGGCTTGAACACTGAAGCTTTCTTT

v_call: TRBV9
d_call: TRBD2
j_call: TRBJ2-5
clone_size: few
cdr3_aa: CASSVGLAGAPYQETQYF
cdr3_nt: TGTGCCAGCAGCGTAGGACTAGCGGGGGCCCCGTACCAAGAGACCCAGTACTTC

v_call: TRBV7-9
d_call: NA
j_call: TRBJ1-1
clone_size: NA
cdr3_aa: CASSLSQKNTEAFF
cdr3_nt: TGTGCCAGCAGCTTGAGCCAGAAGAACACTGAAGCTTTCTTT

v_call: TRBV9
d_call: NA
j_call: TRBJ2-1
clone_size: few
cdr3_aa: CASSVDPISKRGNEQFF
cdr3_nt: TGTGCCAGCAGCGTAGATCCCATCTCCAAACGCGGCAATGAGCAGTTCTTC

v_call: TRBV14
d_call: NA
j_call: TRBJ2-3
clone_size: NA
cdr3_aa: CASSPLEGDTQYF
cdr3_nt: TGTGCCAGCAGCCCACTCGAGGGTGATACGCAGTATTTT

v_call: TRBV13
d_call: TRBD1
j_call: TRBJ1-1
clone_size: NA
cdr3_aa: CASSWGQGILNTEAFF
cdr3_nt: TGTGCCAGCAGCTGGGGACAGGGCATACTGAACACTGAAGCTTTCTTT

v_call: TRBV7-2
d_call: NA
j_call: TRBJ2-7
clone_size: once
cdr3_aa: CASSPADKGVYEQYF
cdr3_nt: TGTGCCAGCAGCCCGGCGGACAAGGGGGTCTACGAGCAGTACTTC

v_call: TRBV5-4
d_call: TRBD1
j_call: TRBJ1-6
clone_size: NA
cdr3_aa: CASSPIDAGQGLNSPLHF
cdr3_nt: TGTGCCAGCAGCCCTATCGACGCTGGACAGGGCCTAAATTCACCCCTCCACTTT